This TCR beta chain comes out of a study of cytomegalovirus exposure and HLA in healthy donors. Findings of the study overall: Links to common viral pathogens appeared, in a later analysis, for several of the most significant clusters. Reports state that TCR beta sequences accurately predicted most subjects' HLA-A and HLA-B alleles.

The PCR was carried out with 60 Vbeta primers and 13 Jbeta primers. Original methodology: Tens of millions of unique TCR beta chains, roughly 11 million of them shared, were counted by a later analysis. TCRdb's copy holds only in-frame clones and misses some; the assay was immunoSEQ multiplex PCR. Clone size and V and J calls were adopted from that table, with D and trimming inferred from the DNA. The table includes 20,000 to 30,000 clones, roughly three quarters detected once. Turning to this clone: What it binds is not known. Other DNA sequences in the sample encode the same CDR3.

The sequenced material came from PBMCs. This receptor was taken from a male donor in good health and CMV-seronegative.

CDR3 in DNA: TGTGCCTGGATCAGCGGGATCAGCTCCTACAATGAGCAGTTCTTC. Protein: CAWISGISSYNEQFF. The chain couples TRBV30 to TRBJ2-1, with 7 bases identical to TRBD2. Trimming removed 4 bases from V and 0 bases from J; junction bases left unmatched: 6. CDR3 size: 15 residues. Germline-derived CDR1 and CDR2 are GTSNPN and SVGIG (reference sequence).